The rows below give T cell receptor beta chains drawn from one sample of a study of blood T cells in healthy people across ages. TCRdb re-called the 5' RACE reads with MiXCR, one entry per CDR3 protein. This sample carries some 900,000 distinct CDR3 sequences, under 35% of them seen once, and the ten largest clones take 17%. The specimen was blood. These receptors were obtained from a woman aged 80 or over in good health. CDR3s include the opening cysteine and the closing phenylalanine or tryptophan. A D gene is named only where the DNA matches it firmly. The listing skips clone size in some rows; elsewhere it reads once, few, many or a size class.

size | D | J | V | DNA | CDR3
- | - | TRBJ2-5 | TRBV7-2 | TGTGCCAGCAGCTTAGCCCGGACAGAACAAGAGACCCAGTACTTC | CASSLARTEQETQYF
- | TRBD1 | TRBJ2-7 | TRBV30 | TGTGCCTGGGAGGGGGCACGGGACGAGCAGTACTTC | CAWEGARDEQYF
many | TRBD2 | TRBJ2-1 | TRBV3-1 | TGTGCCAGCAGCCATCCCCCGGGACTAGCGGGGTACAATGAGCAGTTCTTC | CASSHPPGLAGYNEQFF
many | - | TRBJ2-1 | TRBV3-1 | TGTGCCAGCAGCTATCTGGATGAGCAGTTCTTC | CASSYLDEQFF
once | TRBD1 | TRBJ2-5 | TRBV15 | TGTGCCACCGGCAGAGGGACAGGGGGAGAGACCCAGTACTTC | CATGRGTGGETQYF
- | - | TRBJ1-5 | TRBV20-1 | TGCAGTGCTAGAAATGGGGGGCGAAGCAATCAGCCCCAGCATTTT | CSARNGGRSNQPQHF
- | TRBD2 | TRBJ2-1 | TRBV20-1 | TGCAGTGCTTCAGCGGGGGTCCCCTACAATGAGCAGTTCTTC | CSASAGVPYNEQFF
- | TRBD1 | TRBJ1-6 | TRBV20-1 | TGCAGTGCTAGATCAAGACAGGGGGTGTATTCACCCCTCCACTTT | CSARSRQGVYSPLHF
many | - | TRBJ1-6 | TRBV18 | TGTGCCAGCTCACCCGCCAGGAACCCTAATTCACCCCTCCACTTT | CASSPARNPNSPLHF
- | - | TRBJ2-2 | TRBV21-1 | TGTACCGGGGAGGGGGCCACCGGGGAGCTGTTTTTT | CTGEGATGELFF
many | - | TRBJ2-5 | TRBV7-2 | TGTGCCAGCAGCTTAGCGCGGTACGGAGGAGAGACCCAGTACTTC | CASSLARYGGETQYF
many | - | TRBJ2-1 | TRBV9 | TGTGCCAGCAGCGTAGGCTACAATGAGCAGTTCTTC | CASSVGYNEQFF
few | - | TRBJ1-2 | TRBV30 | TGTGCCTGGAGTGGATCAGGGGTTGTTGGCTACACCTTC | CAWSGSGVVGYTF
many | - | TRBJ1-6 | TRBV6-4 | TGTGCCAGCAGTGGACAGTCAAATTCACCCCTCCACTTT | CASSGQSNSPLHF
few | - | TRBJ1-6 | TRBV4-1 | TGCGCCAGCAGCCAACGAACTCTCCGGGAGGGGAATTCACCCCTCCACTTT | CASSQRTLREGNSPLHF
few | - | TRBJ2-2 | TRBV3-1 | TGTGCCAGCAGCCTTACCGGGGAGCGGTTTTTT | CASSLTGERFF
many | - | TRBJ2-7 | TRBV11-2 | TGTGCCAGCAGCTTAGATCGTTACAGGGACGGATTTTACGAGCAGTACTTC | CASSLDRYRDGFYEQYF
- | TRBD1 | TRBJ2-5 | TRBV5-1 | TGCGCCAGCAGCTTGGGCCCCGGGACAGAAGAGACCCAGTACTTC | CASSLGPGTEETQYF
many | - | TRBJ2-6 | TRBV11-2 | TGTGCCAGCAGCTTAGTCGGCAGCCGTAGCTCTGGGGCCAACGTCCTGACTTTC | CASSLVGSRSSGANVLTF
- | - | TRBJ2-1 | TRBV24-1 | TGTGCCACCAGTGAGATTTCCCGGGATACCGACGAGCAGTTCTTC | CATSEISRDTDEQFF
many | TRBD2 | TRBJ2-5 | TRBV6-5 | TGTGCCAGCACCGGGGGACTACCACAAGAGACCCAGTACTTC | CASTGGLPQETQYF
once | TRBD2 | TRBJ2-1 | TRBV7-2 | TGTGCCAGCAGCTGGGACGGGGGGTCCTACAATGAGCAGTTCTTC | CASSWDGGSYNEQFF